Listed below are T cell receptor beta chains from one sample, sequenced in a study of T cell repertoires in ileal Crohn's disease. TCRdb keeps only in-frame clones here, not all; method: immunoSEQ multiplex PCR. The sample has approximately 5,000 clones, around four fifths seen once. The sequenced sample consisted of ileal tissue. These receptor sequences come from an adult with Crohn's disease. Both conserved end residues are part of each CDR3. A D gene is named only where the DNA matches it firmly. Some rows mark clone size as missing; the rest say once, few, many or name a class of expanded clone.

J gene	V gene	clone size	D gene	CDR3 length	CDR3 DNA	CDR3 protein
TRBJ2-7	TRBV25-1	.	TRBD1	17	TGTGCCAGCAGTGAACTCGACCCGGGACAGGGGACCTACGAGCAGTACTTC	CASSELDPGQGTYEQYF
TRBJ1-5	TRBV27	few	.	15	TGTGCCAGCAGTTTTTCATCGGCCCAACCGACGACCCAGCATTTT	CASSFSSAQPTTQHF
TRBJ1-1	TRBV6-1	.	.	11	TGTGCCAGCAGTGAGCGGTTTGAAGCTTTCTTT	CASSERFEAFF
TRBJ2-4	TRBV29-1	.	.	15	TGCAGCGTTGAAGAATCGACTAGAGCCAAAAACATTCAGTACTTC	CSVEESTRAKNIQYF
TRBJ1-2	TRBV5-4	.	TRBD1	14	TGTGCCAGCAGCTCGCCAGGGACAGTCTATGGCTACACCTTC	CASSSPGTVYGYTF
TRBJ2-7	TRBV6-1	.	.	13	TGTGCCAGCAGTGAAGGGGGGGGCAGTGAGCAGTACTTC	CASSEGGGSEQYF
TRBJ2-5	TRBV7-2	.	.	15	TGTGCCAGCAGCTTAGTTGTTAGAGAGCGGGAGACCCAGTACTTC	CASSLVVRERETQYF
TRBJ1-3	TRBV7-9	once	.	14	TGTGCCAGCAGCCCCGGGAACTCTGGAAACACCATATATTTT	CASSPGNSGNTIYF
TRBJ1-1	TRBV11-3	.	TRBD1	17	TGTGCCAGCAGCCCCTGGACAGGGAAAGGGGCGAACACTGAAGCTTTCTTT	CASSPWTGKGANTEAFF
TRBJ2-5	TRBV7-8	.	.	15	TGTGCCAGCAGCTTAAGCGCGACAGGCCAAGAGACCCAGTACTTC	CASSLSATGQETQYF
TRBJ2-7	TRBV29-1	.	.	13	TGCAGCGTTGTTGACAGGCCAGCCTACGAGCAGTACTTC	CSVVDRPAYEQYF
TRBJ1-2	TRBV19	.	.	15	TGTGCCAGTAGTAACACAGTCACAGGGAACTATGGCTACACCTTC	CASSNTVTGNYGYTF
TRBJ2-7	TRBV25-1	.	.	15	TGTGCCAGCAGTGAGGTTAGTCAGGGGTTCCACGAGCAGTACTTC	CASSEVSQGFHEQYF
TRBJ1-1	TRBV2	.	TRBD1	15	TGTGCCAGCAGTGAAACGGGACAGGCCAACACTGAAGCTTTCTTT	CASSETGQANTEAFF
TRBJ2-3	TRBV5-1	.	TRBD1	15	TGCGCCAGCAGCTTGGGGACAGGTTACACAGATACGCAGTATTTT	CASSLGTGYTDTQYF
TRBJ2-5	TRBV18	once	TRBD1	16	TGTGCCAGCTCACCTCGGACAGGGGAGGTGAGGGAGACCCAGTACTTC	CASSPRTGEVRETQYF
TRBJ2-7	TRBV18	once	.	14	TGTGCCAGCTCACCACCGTCAGGGATCTACGAGCAGTACTTC	CASSPPSGIYEQYF
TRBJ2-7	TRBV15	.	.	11	TGTGCCACCAGCAGAGATCACGAGCAGTACTTC	CATSRDHEQYF
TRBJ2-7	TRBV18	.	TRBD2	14	TGTGCCAGCTCACCACCGAGCGGGGCGGGCGAGCAGTACTTC	CASSPPSGAGEQYF
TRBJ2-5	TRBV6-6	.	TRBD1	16	TGTGCCAGCAGTTATCGGACAGGGACGTGGCAAGAGACCCAGTACTTC	CASSYRTGTWQETQYF
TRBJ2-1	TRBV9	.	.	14	TGTGCCAGCAGCGTAGGGAGTAGCAGCCTCGGGCAGTTCTTC	CASSVGSSSLGQFF
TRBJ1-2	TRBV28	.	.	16	TGTGCCAGCAGTTTTCTGTTGGAGGGTAAGGTAGATGGCTACACCTTC	CASSFLLEGKVDGYTF
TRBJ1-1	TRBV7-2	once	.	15	TGTGCCAGCAGCTTAGGAGGGGCGAGAAACACTGAAGCTTTCTTT	CASSLGGARNTEAFF
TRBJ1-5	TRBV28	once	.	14	TGTGCCAGCAGTTTTCGGCGGATCAATCAGCCCCAGCATTTT	CASSFRRINQPQHF
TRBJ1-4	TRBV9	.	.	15	TGTGCCAGCAGCCCGCAGGCGGGGGCTAATGAAAAACTGTTTTTT	CASSPQAGANEKLFF
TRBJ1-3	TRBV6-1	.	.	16	TGTGCCAGCAGTGAAGCGAGACAGGCCGTAACGGGCACCATATATTTT	CASSEARQAVTGTIYF
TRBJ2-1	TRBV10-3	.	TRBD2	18	TGTGCCATCAGTGTGGGTCTGGGACTAGCGGGACCCTACAATGAGCAGTTCTTC	CAISVGLGLAGPYNEQFF
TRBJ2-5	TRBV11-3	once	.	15	TGTGCCAGCAGCTTATCAGGGGCTACACAAGAGACCCAGTACTTC	CASSLSGATQETQYF
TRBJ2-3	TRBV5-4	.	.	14	TGTGCCAGCAGCTTTTTCAGGAAGCCAGATACGCAGTATTTT	CASSFFRKPDTQYF
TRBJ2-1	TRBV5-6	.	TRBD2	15	TGTGCCAGCAGCAACGGGCCTAGCGGCCACAATGAGCAGTTCTTC	CASSNGPSGHNEQFF
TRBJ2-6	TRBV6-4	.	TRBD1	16	TGTGCCAGCAGTGACTCCGGGACAGGTGGGGCCAACGTCCTGACTTTC	CASSDSGTGGANVLTF
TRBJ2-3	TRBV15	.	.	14	TGTGCCACCAGCAGAGCGGGAGAGCCAGATACGCAGTATTTT	CATSRAGEPDTQYF
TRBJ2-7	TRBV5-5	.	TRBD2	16	TGTGCCAGCAGCTTGAAGTTTACTAGCGGGTCCTACGAGCAGTACTTC	CASSLKFTSGSYEQYF
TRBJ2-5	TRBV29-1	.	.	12	TGCAGCGTTGATGGACAGCAAGAGACCCAGTACTTC	CSVDGQQETQYF
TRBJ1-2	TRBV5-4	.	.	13	TGTGCCAGCAGCTTGGACGCCAGATATGGCTACACCTTC	CASSLDARYGYTF
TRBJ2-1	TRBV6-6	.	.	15	TGTGCCAGCAGTTATACCCCGGCGGCTCCCAATGAGCAGTTCTTC	CASSYTPAAPNEQFF
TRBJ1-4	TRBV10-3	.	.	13	TGTGCCTCCAGGGACAATCTCAACGAAAAACTGTTTTTT	CASRDNLNEKLFF
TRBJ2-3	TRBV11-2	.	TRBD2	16	TGTGCCAGCAGCCGAGGACTAGCGGGAGCGACAGATACGCAGTATTTT	CASSRGLAGATDTQYF
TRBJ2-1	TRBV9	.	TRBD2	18	TGTGCCAGCAGCGCCCCACTGAAGGGCGGGAGTTCCTACAATGAGCAGTTCTTC	CASSAPLKGGSSYNEQFF
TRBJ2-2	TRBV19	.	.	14	TGTGCCAGTAGTATGGAGCGGGTCACCGGGGAGCTGTTTTTT	CASSMERVTGELFF
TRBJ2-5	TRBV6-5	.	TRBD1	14	TGTGCCAGCTCGGTACAGGGGGAGGTAGAGACCCAGTACTTC	CASSVQGEVETQYF
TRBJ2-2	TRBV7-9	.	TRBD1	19	TGTGCCAGCAGCAGCCGGGACAGGGGCGTTCAGCCGAACACCGGGGAGCTGTTTTTT	CASSSRDRGVQPNTGELFF
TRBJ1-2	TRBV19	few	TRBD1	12	TGTGCCAGTCGGGACAGGACCTATGGCTACACCTTC	CASRDRTYGYTF
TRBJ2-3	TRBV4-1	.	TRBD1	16	TGCGCCAGCAGCCAAGATCAGACAGGGGTGACAGATACGCAGTATTTT	CASSQDQTGVTDTQYF
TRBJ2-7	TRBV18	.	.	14	TGTGCCAGCTCCGGCGGGGCAGGGGCCTACGAGCAGTACTTC	CASSGGAGAYEQYF
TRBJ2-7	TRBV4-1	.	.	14	TGCGCCAGCAGCCAAGATCTAAGGGGGTGGGAGCAGTACTTC	CASSQDLRGWEQYF
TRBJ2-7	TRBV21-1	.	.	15	TGTGCCAGCAGCAAAGCGGTGAAGGGGACCTACGAGCAGTACTTC	CASSKAVKGTYEQYF
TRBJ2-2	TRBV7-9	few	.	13	TGTGCCAGCAGCTTAAGAGAGGGCGGGGAGCTGTTTTTT	CASSLREGGELFF
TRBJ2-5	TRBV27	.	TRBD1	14	TGTGCCAGCAGTTTAAACAGGGGGTCGCAGACCCAGTACTTC	CASSLNRGSQTQYF
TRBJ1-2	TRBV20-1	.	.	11	TGCAGTGCTAGAGGTCTTAGTCCGGCGACCTTC	CSARGLSPATF
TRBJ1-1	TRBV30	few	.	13	TGTGCCTGGAGTCCAGGCTGGGCCACTGAAGCTTTCTTT	CAWSPGWATEAFF
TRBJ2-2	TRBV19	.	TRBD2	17	TGTGCCAGTAGTATCGGACTTGTTGCGGGAGGCGCCGGGGAGCTGTTTTTT	CASSIGLVAGGAGELFF